This T cell receptor beta chain was retrieved from a study of blood T cell repertoires in COVID-19. Trimming removed 7 bases at V and 6 bases at J, with 18 bases between. This CDR3 is built from 13 residues. Germline V lookup: CDR1 GTSNPN, CDR2 SVGIG (reference sequence). The assay was immunoSEQ multiplex PCR, and TCRdb's table has in-frame clones only and misses some. This sample has 90,000 to 100,000 clones; roughly 82% occur once, and the top ten carry 11%. The V gene is TRBV30, the J gene TRBJ1-2; a weak D match, TRBD1 (6 bases). The receptor's source is a man aged 65-85 years with active or convalescent COVID-19. Sequencing input: peripheral blood. CDR3 protein: CASNGGGPDGYTF. The CDR3 region has the DNA TGTGCCTCCAACGGTGGGGGCCCCGATGGCTACACCTTC. Full variable domain (remainder filled in from reference TRBV30 and TRBJ1-2): SQTIHQWPATLVQPVGSPLSLECTVEGTSNPNLYWYRQAAGRGLQLLFYSVGIGQISSEVPQNLSASRPQDRQFILSSKKLLLSDSGFYLCASNGGGPDGYTFGSGTRLTVV.